The source of this T cell receptor (beta chain) is a study of OX40 agonist ivuxolimab in advanced cancers. The germline V gene has CDR1 MDHEN and CDR2 SYDVKM. The length of the CDR3 is 15 residues. Trimming at V came to 5 bases and at J to 2 bases, leaving 9 bases not matched to a gene. TCRdb's copy holds only in-frame clones and misses some; the assay was immunoSEQ multiplex PCR. Among around 17,000 clones listed, roughly 78% were seen once. Here the sequenced sample was CD4+ or CD8+ T cells sorted from blood, taken in a trial of the OX40 agonist ivuxolimab. The TCR originated in an adult with an advanced solid tumor such as melanoma, head and neck, liver or kidney cancer. J is TRBJ2-7 and V is TRBV28; 7 nucleotides align to TRBD1. The CDR3 loop reads CASSKSGQGAYEQYF. In DNA form, the CDR3 reads TGTGCCAGCAGTAAGTCCGGCCAGGGGGCCTACGAGCAGTACTTC.